One sample yielded the 27 T cell receptor beta chains listed below, sequenced in a study of blood T cell repertoires in COVID-19. Assay: immunoSEQ multiplex PCR; the TCRdb copy retains only in-frame clones and omits some. The data contain 470,000 or so clones, approximately 83% of them singletons. The sample consisted of peripheral blood. Source of these receptors: a human donor in a cohort sampled during active COVID-19.

The rearrangement links TRBV19 to TRBJ1-1; TRBD1 matches at 9 bases. This CDR3 is built from 13 residues. Trimming took 3 bases from V and 12 from J; bases not matched to a gene: 8. CDR1 and CDR2 (germline): LNHDA, SQIVND (reference sequence). CDR3 coding DNA: TGTGCCAGTAGTATCTCGGAGGACAGGGGTCCTTTCTTT. Translated: CASSISEDRGPFF.

V usage is TRBV7-9 and J usage is TRBJ2-2; D is perhaps TRBD2 (6 bases). Germline CDR1 is SEHNR and CDR2 is FQNEAQ (reference sequence). V lost 6 bases, J lost 5 bases, and 19 bases lay in between. This CDR3 has 16 amino acids. The CDR3 loop is CASRKSSAHQTGELFF. The CDR3 region has the DNA TGTGCCAGCAGGAAATCTAGCGCTCACCAGACCGGGGAGCTGTTTTTT.

The chain couples TRBV6-5 to TRBJ2-7, with 7 bases lining up with TRBD1. This CDR3 has 14 amino acids. V trimming: 7 bases; J trimming: 1 base; junction bases outside the gene matches: 7. Germline V lookup: CDR1 MNHEY, CDR2 SVGAGI. The CDR3 loop reads CASNRDRYSYEQYF. The CDR3 DNA sequence: TGTGCCAGCAATCGGGACAGATATTCCTACGAGCAGTACTTC.

V gene TRBV27 combines with J gene TRBJ1-3; D unresolved. This CDR3 has 17 amino acids. The V end lost 6 bases, the J end lost 0 bases, and 18 bases lay between the germline ends. Germline CDR1 reads MNHEY; CDR2 reads SMNVEV (reference sequence). CDR3: CASRGLKAGNSGNTIYF. The CDR3 DNA reads TGTGCCAGCAGAGGCCTGAAAGCGGGGAACTCTGGAAACACCATATATTTT.

CDR3 sequence reads: CASSWRGTAREAFF. The DNA for the CDR3 is TGTGCCAGCAGTTGGAGAGGGACAGCCCGTGAAGCTTTCTTT. The chain uses TRBV6-5 and TRBJ1-1; 7 bases match TRBD1. The CDR3 is 14 residues long. Germline V gene sequence: CDR1 MNHEY, CDR2 SVGAGI. After removal of 4 bases from V and 7 bases from J, the junction contained 9 bases not matched to a gene.

The gene calls are TRBV5-1 and TRBJ1-5, with 7 bases fitting TRBD1. Germline V gene data show CDR1 as SGHRS and CDR2 as YFSETQ. This CDR3 has 15 amino acids. After removal of 5 bases from V and 0 bases from J, the junction contained 5 bases not matched to a gene. As DNA, the CDR3 is TGCGCCAGCAGAATGGGGGACAGTAGCAATCAGCCCCAGCATTTT. This gives the protein CASRMGDSSNQPQHF.

This rearrangement joins TRBV6-5 to TRBJ2-1; 8 positions match TRBD1. Germline loops: CDR1 MNHEY, CDR2 SVGAGI. This CDR3 has 16 amino acids. V was clipped by 2 bases and J by 7 bases; unmatched bases: 10. CDR3 nucleotide sequence: TGTGCCAGCAGTTACACCCGGGACAGGAGAAAGAATGAGCAGTTCTTC. This gives the protein CASSYTRDRRKNEQFF.

This clone has only one observation. The rearrangement uses TRBV28 and TRBJ2-5; 9 bases align to TRBD1. Per the germline V gene, CDR1 is MDHEN and CDR2 is SYDVKM. With 6 bases clipped from V and 4 bases from J, the junction kept 6 bases outside the gene matches. This CDR3 has 14 amino acids. The CDR3 reads CASSLTGGVETQYF. CDR3 in DNA: TGTGCCAGCAGCTTAACAGGGGGCGTAGAGACCCAGTACTTC.

This clone was seen a handful of times. The chain employs TRBV6-6 and TRBJ1-1, with TRBD1 matching over 7 bases. V shed 6 bases, J shed 2 bases, and the junction held 6 bases outside the gene matches. This CDR3 is 14 amino acids long. Germline V gene sequence: CDR1 MNHNY, CDR2 SVGAGI (reference sequence). CDR3 sequence (DNA): TGTGCCAGCAGCAGGGGGACAGTTAACACTGAAGCTTTCTTT. This translates into CASSRGTVNTEAFF.

V gene TRBV19 combines with J gene TRBJ2-1; TRBD1 matches 9 bases. The ends lost 5 bases at V and 4 bases at J; junction bases unmatched: 12. Germline-derived CDR1 and CDR2 are LNHDA and SQIVND (reference sequence). The CDR3 totals 17 residues. The CDR3 loop is CASSSRGRGQGYNEQFF. The CDR3 coding sequence is TGTGCCAGTAGTTCCCGGGGGAGGGGACAGGGATACAATGAGCAGTTCTTC. The full variable domain, completed using reference TRBV19 and TRBJ2-1, is DGGITQSPKYLFRKEGQNVTLSCEQNLNHDAMYWYRQDPGQGLRLIYYSQIVNDFQKGDIAEGYSVSREKKESFPLTVTSAQKNPTAFYLCASSSRGRGQGYNEQFFGPGTRLTVL.

V is TRBV5-1 and J is TRBJ1-4, with D perhaps matching TRBD1 (5 bases). Germline CDR1 SGHRS, CDR2 YFSETQ. There are 15 residues in the CDR3. The V end was cut by 1 base, the J end by 6 bases, with 13 bases between. CDR3 sequence (DNA): TGCGCCAGCAGCTTGCTGGCGACAGTGGATGAAAAACTGTTTTTT. This gives the protein CASSLLATVDEKLFF.

This clone was detected a few times. The chain links TRBV2 to TRBJ2-1; the D gene is possibly TRBD2 (5 bases). The CDR3 consists of 14 residues. Germline V lookup: CDR1 SNHLY, CDR2 FYNNEI. V dropped 6 bases and J dropped 0 bases, with 9 bases sitting between them. CDR3 DNA: TGTGCCAGCAGGGCTAGCAGCTCCTACAATGAGCAGTTCTTC. Its protein is CASRASSSYNEQFF. The full variable domain, with the rest looked up from reference TRBV2 and TRBJ2-1, is EPEVTQTPSHQVTQMGQEVILRCVPISNHLYFYWYRQILGQKVEFLVSFYNNEISEKSEIFDDQFSVERPDGSNFTLKIRSTKLEDSAMYFCASRASSSYNEQFFGPGTRLTVL.

V is TRBV6-2 or TRBV6-3 and J is TRBJ2-1; D may be TRBD2 (6 bases). The germline gives CDR1 MNHEY, CDR2 SVGEGT. The CDR3 length is 19 residues. The V end lost 5 bases, the J end lost 0 bases, and 23 bases lay between the germline ends. CDR3: CASSRSLGGTLSSYNEQFF. For the CDR3, the DNA is TGTGCCAGCAGTCGCTCCCTCGGGGGTACCCTAAGCTCCTACAATGAGCAGTTCTTC.

This chain uses TRBV29-1 with TRBJ1-1; D is possibly TRBD1 (5 bases). Trimming shortened V by 7 bases and J by 4 bases, and 16 bases separated the two germline ends. The CDR3 is made up of 13 amino acids. CDR1 is SQVTM and CDR2 is ANQGSEA in the germline V gene. Here the CDR3 DNA reads TGCAGCGCGCGCGCCAGGGTTCGCACTGAAGCTTTCTTT. As protein: CSARARVRTEAFF.

The chain carries TRBV2 and TRBJ1-5; D perhaps matches TRBD1 (5 bases). CDR3 length: 14 amino acids. Per the germline V gene, CDR1 is SNHLY and CDR2 is FYNNEI. Between the trimmed V and J ends, which lost 3 bases and 1 base, there was a span of 7 bases. The CDR3 coding sequence is TGTGCCAGCAGTGACCAGGGAAGCAATCAGCCCCAGCATTTT. Protein sequence: CASSDQGSNQPQHF.

V gene TRBV18 combines with J gene TRBJ1-1; 9 positions match TRBD1. Losses at the gene ends were 6 bases for V and 4 bases for J; bases not matched to a gene: 6. The germline V gene has CDR1 KGHSH and CDR2 LQKENI. The CDR3 sequence is 14 residues long. This CDR3 reads CASSGTGMGTEAFF. CDR3 DNA: TGTGCCAGCTCGGGGACAGGGATGGGCACTGAAGCTTTCTTT.

The V and J genes are TRBV30 and TRBJ1-1; no clear D gene. V shed 3 bases and J shed 6 bases, with 20 bases lying between them. CDR3 length: 15 residues. The V gene's germline CDR1 is GTSNPN and CDR2 SVGIG (reference sequence). CDR3 coding DNA: TGTGCCTGGAGCGACGAGGGAGGCGGGGAGGCTGAAGCTTTCTTT. Translated, it gives CAWSDEGGGEAEAFF.

This clone was counted only a few times. V gene TRBV9 combines with J gene TRBJ1-1; D may be TRBD1 (5 bases). This CDR3 has 13 amino acids. CDR1 SGDLS and CDR2 YYNGEE come from the germline V gene. Trimming stripped 4 bases from V and 6 bases from J, with 13 bases between. CDR3 sequence reads: CASSSRQGAEAFF. Here the CDR3 DNA reads TGTGCCAGCAGCTCACGGCAGGGTGCTGAAGCTTTCTTT.

In its sample, this clone was seen many times. V gene TRBV9 combines with J gene TRBJ2-5; 11 bases agree with TRBD1. Trimming removed 4 bases from V and 5 bases from J; junction bases left unmatched: 10. Germline lookup yields CDR1 SGDLS and CDR2 YYNGEE. This CDR3 contains 16 residues. The chain's CDR3 is CASSQDGTGGLETQYF. The CDR3 DNA is TGTGCCAGCAGCCAAGACGGGACAGGGGGTCTGGAGACCCAGTACTTC.

This chain's CDR3 is CASSQEGGSNNEQFF. CDR3 nucleotide sequence: TGTGCCAGCAGCCAAGAAGGAGGTTCCAACAATGAGCAGTTCTTC. V usage is TRBV14 and J usage is TRBJ2-1, with D possibly matching TRBD2 (5 bases). CDR1 is SGHDN, CDR2 FVKESK, per germline. Trimming pared 0 bases from V and 5 bases from J, leaving 11 bases between. The CDR3 is made up of 15 amino acids. The full variable domain, with the rest looked up from reference TRBV14 and TRBJ2-1, is EAGVTQFPSHSVIEKGQTVTLRCDPISGHDNLYWYRRVMGKEIKFLLHFVKESKQDESGMPNNRFLAERTGGTYSTLKVQPAELEDSGVYFCASSQEGGSNNEQFFGPGTRLTVL.

The chain has TRBV9 and TRBJ1-6, with D possibly TRBD1 on 6 matching bases. The germline V gene encodes CDR1 SGDLS and CDR2 YYNGEE. The CDR3 is made up of 14 amino acids. V lost 2 bases to trimming and J lost 6 bases, with 9 bases between them. The CDR3 DNA reads TGTGCCAGCAGCGTTCAGGGGATTAATTCACCCCTCCACTTT. Amino acid sequence: CASSVQGINSPLHF.

As for this clone: Within the sample, other DNA sequences also encode this same CDR3. J is TRBJ2-2 and V is TRBV5-1, with TRBD1 as a possible D gene (6 bases). Germline loops: CDR1 SGHRS, CDR2 YFSETQ. Trimming took 7 bases from V and 0 from J, leaving 10 bases between them. The CDR3 spans 14 residues. This CDR3 is CASQDSSNTGELFF. The CDR3 DNA follows: TGCGCCAGCCAGGACAGTTCGAACACCGGGGAGCTGTTTTTT. Looking up the rest from reference TRBV5-1 and TRBJ2-2 gives the full variable domain: KAGVTQTPRYLIKTRGQQVTLSCSPISGHRSVSWYQQTPGQGLQFLFEYFSETQRNKGNFPGRFSGRQFSNSRSEMNVSTLELGDSALYLCASQDSSNTGELFFGEGSRLTVL.

This clone was picked up a small number of times. The V gene is TRBV6-6, the J gene TRBJ2-1; D unclear. Trimming cost V 8 bases and J 0 bases, with 11 bases left between them. CDR3 length equals 14 residues. CDR1 and CDR2 from the germline V gene are MNHNY and SVGAGI (reference sequence). The CDR3 loop reads CASSARSSYNEQFF. CDR3 sequence (DNA): TGTGCCAGCTCGGCTCGGAGCTCCTACAATGAGCAGTTCTTC.

The chain carries TRBV29-1 and TRBJ1-1; TRBD1 matches 7 bases. V dropped 3 bases and J dropped 0; count of bases not matched to a gene: 4. The CDR3 contains 14 residues. Germline-derived CDR1 and CDR2 are SQVTM and ANQGSEA. CDR3: CSVDHRGMNTEAFF. The CDR3 bases are TGCAGCGTTGACCACAGGGGTATGAACACTGAAGCTTTCTTT.

This clone appeared a few times. The chain combines TRBV13 with TRBJ2-7, with 7 bases matching TRBD1. V lost 5 bases to trimming and J lost 0 bases; unmatched junction nucleotides: 7. CDR1 and CDR2 from the germline V gene are PRHDT and FYEKMQ (reference sequence). The CDR3 runs 15 residues. The DNA for the CDR3 is TGTGCCAGCAGCACCCGGGACAGTAGCTCCTACGAGCAGTACTTC. Translated: CASSTRDSSSYEQYF. Variable domain in full (rest from reference TRBV13 and TRBJ2-7): AAGVIQSPRHLIKEKRETATLKCYPIPRHDTVYWYQQGPGQDPQFLISFYEKMQSDKGSIPDRFSAQQFSDYHSELNMSSLELGDSALYFCASSTRDSSSYEQYFGPGTRLTVT.

The chain is built from TRBV7-2 and TRBJ2-5, with a weak D call TRBD2 (6 bases). The ends were cut back, 0 bases at V and 5 bases at J, with 13 bases in the middle. The CDR3 spans 15 residues. Per germline, CDR1 SGHTA and CDR2 FQGNSA. The CDR3, as DNA: TGTGCCAGCAGCTTAGCGAGATTGGAGGGCGAGACCCAGTACTTC. Translating it yields CASSLARLEGETQYF.

The chain couples TRBV9 to TRBJ1-1; TRBD1 might be the D (5 bases). V was shortened by 3 bases and J by 2 bases, with 14 bases between the two germline ends. The germline CDR1 and CDR2 sequences are SGDLS and YYNGEE. This CDR3 region has 15 residues. CDR3 bases: TGTGCCAGCAGCGACCAGGGTTTGGCAAACACTGAAGCTTTCTTT. This encodes CASSDQGLANTEAFF.